This record covers a single T cell receptor beta chain. What it binds is unknown. The CDR3 runs 15 residues. In germline, CDR1 is SGHRS, CDR2 YFSETQ. The germline V and J ends were trimmed by 0 bases and 4 bases, with 13 bases remaining between them. The source of the sample is a study of a mutant IDH1 vaccine in newly diagnosed glioma. Study-wide background: Treated individuals were approximately 62% male and around 40% female, averaging about 40 years of age. The therapy given earlier, which was standard therapy, consisted of radiotherapy, temozolomide, or both, and most of the patients received both. Study-wide findings and caveats: Immune responses induced by vaccination arose in about 93% of the patients.

The method was immunoSEQ multiplex PCR; TCRdb's version includes in-frame clones alone and lacks a portion of them. This sample has 23,000 or so clones, with 93% found just once. The time point is: baseline, week 1 (first vaccination visit). Treatment in this sample: pre-vaccination baseline after standard-of-care therapy. The sequence was obtained from a man in his forties with glioma. This chain uses TRBV5-1 with TRBJ1-2, with D perhaps TRBD1 (6 bases). The sample was PBMCs, taken from a glioma patient treated with radiotherapy, temozolomide or both. CDR3 protein: CASSLEPGAGYGYTF. In nucleotides, the CDR3 is TGCGCCAGCAGCTTGGAGCCGGGGGCCGGCTATGGCTACACCTTC.